The T cell receptor beta chain under discussion was sequenced for a study of T-cell reconstitution after alpha-beta-depleted transplantation in children. Overall study results and limits: Day-60 TCRbeta diversity that was high in some patients was derived from surviving recipient T cells and thymic progenitors. Several hundred expanded graft clones reportedly supplied alpha-beta T cells about two months after transplant. From newly produced T cells came most of the T-cell counts and diversity one year after transplant.

Germline V gives CDR1 SGHKS, CDR2 YYEKEE (reference sequence). The CDR3 is made up of 12 amino acids. V gave up 5 bases and J gave up 7 bases, with 13 bases separating them. During its preparation, the TCRbeta library received unique molecular identifiers. TCRdb re-called the PCR reads through MiXCR, storing one row per CDR3 protein. The table includes 4,000 to 6,000 distinct CDR3 sequences, 7.3% detected once. This clonotype was recorded many times. Its antigen remains unidentified. The genes are TRBV5-5 and TRBJ2-7; weak D call: TRBD1 (6 bases). The source was PBMCs, mostly from graft donor cells, collected 60 days after TCRalphabeta/CD19-depleted stem cell transplant. The sequence derives from a boy younger than two who had a stem cell transplant for SCID, so the T cells may come from the graft donor. The CDR3 region is CASRDGGQEQYF. The CDR3 DNA is TGTGCCAGCAGGGACGGAGGACAGGAGCAGTACTTC.